This TCR beta chain is from a study of blood T cell repertoires in COVID-19. Across the whole study: Samples representing acute and convalescent COVID-19 were sourced from the United States, Italy and Spain.

Generated by immunoSEQ multiplex PCR, the TCRdb table keeps only in-frame clones and is missing some. The sample yields around 150,000 clones, more than 65% seen once. V gave up 5 bases and J gave up 0 bases, with 19 bases separating them. The CDR3 spans 17 residues. The germline V gene encodes CDR1 SGHDN and CDR2 FVKESK. Sequenced material: peripheral blood. V gene TRBV14 combines with J gene TRBJ1-1, with unresolved D. The clonotype was recovered from a man between 60 and 75 years old with acute or convalescent COVID-19. CDR3 amino acids: CASSILPSTFMNTEAFF. In nucleotides, the CDR3 is TGTGCCAGCAGCATACTTCCTAGCACCTTCATGAACACTGAAGCTTTCTTT.